The 13 T cell receptor beta chains presented below share a single source sample, sequenced in a study of blood T cell repertoires in COVID-19. Only in-frame clones appear in the TCRdb table, and some are missing; sequencing was by immunoSEQ multiplex PCR. The profile shows 46,000 or so clones, roughly 90% of them singletons. The material sequenced was peripheral blood. The origin of the receptors is a man aged 65 to 79 with active COVID-19.

This chain joins TRBV7-2 and TRBJ1-6; D not resolved. V lost 1 base, J lost 4 bases, and 8 bases lay in between. This CDR3 comprises 15 residues. Germline V gives CDR1 SGHTA, CDR2 FQGNSA. Here the CDR3 DNA reads TGTGCCAGCAGCTTAGTTCCGGGGTATAATTCACCCCTCCACTTT. Its translation: CASSLVPGYNSPLHF. The whole variable domain, filled in from reference TRBV7-2 and TRBJ1-6, reads GAGVSQSPSNKVTEKGKDVELRCDPISGHTALYWYRQSLGQGLEFLIYFQGNSAPDKSGLPSDRFSAERTGGSVSTLTIQRTQQEDSAVYLCASSLVPGYNSPLHFGNGTRLTVT.

The rearrangement uses TRBV7-2 and TRBJ2-7; D not resolved. Per germline, CDR1 SGHTA and CDR2 FQGNSA. Trimming cost V 5 bases and J 7 bases, with 18 bases left between them. CDR3 length equals 14 residues. The CDR3 bases are TGTGCCAGCAGCCCCCAGACAAGTTCTGGGGAGCAGTACTTC. It specifies CASSPQTSSGEQYF.

The rearrangement joins TRBV28 to TRBJ2-7; 9 bases match TRBD2. Germline V gene lookup returns CDR1 MDHEN and CDR2 SYDVKM. Unmatched junction bases numbered 4, after V lost 2 bases and J lost 2 bases. The CDR3 extends over 15 amino acids. The chain's CDR3 is CASSLAGGRAYEQYF. CDR3 DNA: TGTGCCAGCAGTTTAGCAGGCGGGAGGGCCTACGAGCAGTACTTC.

The chain uses TRBV10-1 and TRBJ1-4; tentatively, D is TRBD1 (6 bases). V was pared by 5 bases and J by 8 bases, with 15 bases between. The CDR3 is 14 amino acids. Germline V gene sequence: CDR1 WNHNN, CDR2 SYGVQD (reference sequence). The CDR3 loop is CASSFCLDSEKLFF. The CDR3 DNA is TGCGCCAGCAGTTTCTGCTTGGACAGCGAAAAACTGTTTTTT.

The V and J genes are TRBV15 and TRBJ1-1, with TRBD1 as a possible D gene (5 bases). Per germline, CDR1 LNHNV and CDR2 YYDKDF (reference sequence). Trimming shortened V by 0 bases and J by 4 bases, and 15 bases separated the two germline ends. The CDR3 consists of 16 residues. The DNA of the CDR3 is TGTGCCACCAGCAGAGATCGCGGGGGAGCGGGCACTGAAGCTTTCTTT. It encodes CATSRDRGGAGTEAFF.

The gene calls are TRBV27 and TRBJ1-2; D is uncertain. This CDR3 spans 13 amino acids. V lost 3 bases, J lost 1 base, and 6 bases lay in between. Germline CDR1 MNHEY, CDR2 SMNVEV (reference sequence). CDR3 region: CASSFQYNYGYTF. CDR3 DNA sequence: TGTGCCAGCAGTTTTCAGTATAACTATGGCTACACCTTC.

The rearrangement links TRBV11-2 to TRBJ2-1; D is undetermined. Per germline, CDR1 SGHAT and CDR2 FQNNGV. Trimming shortened V by 5 bases and J by 2 bases, and 10 bases separated the two germline ends. The CDR3 is 14 residues long. Here the CDR3 reads CASSPRRPYNEQFF. The CDR3 DNA reads TGTGCCAGCAGCCCAAGGCGGCCCTACAATGAGCAGTTCTTC.

This clone has a single count. The CDR3 loop reads CASSLGGVQETQYF. In nucleotides, the CDR3 is TGTGCCAGCAGCTTAGGGGGGGTCCAAGAGACCCAGTACTTC. The J gene is TRBJ2-5, the V gene TRBV7-3; 7 nucleotides align to TRBD2. Trimming cost V 2 bases and J 1 base; bases outside gene matches: 1. CDR1 SGHTA and CDR2 FQGTGA come from the germline V gene. This CDR3 has 14 residues. Full variable domain (missing parts from reference TRBV7-3 and TRBJ2-5): GAGVSQTPSNKVTEKGKYVELRCDPISGHTALYWYRQSLGQGPEFLIYFQGTGAADDSGLPNDRFFAVRPEGSVSTLKIQRTERGDSAVYLCASSLGGVQETQYFGPGTRLLVL.

The rearrangement joins TRBV9 to TRBJ2-3; 14 bases fit TRBD2. This CDR3 has 17 residues. The V and J ends lost 3 bases and 3 bases, in that order; junction bases with no gene match: 6. Germline assignment: CDR1 SGDLS and CDR2 YYNGEE. The chain's CDR3 is CASSARLAGGMTDTQYF. In DNA form, the CDR3 reads TGTGCCAGCAGCGCCCGACTAGCGGGAGGGATGACAGATACGCAGTATTTT.

This clone was seen just once. The V and J genes are TRBV18 and TRBJ1-3, with D unclear. CDR1 is KGHSH and CDR2 is LQKENI in the germline V gene. The CDR3 spans 15 residues. V was shortened by 2 bases and J by 0 bases, with 8 bases between the two germline ends. The CDR3 sequence: CASSPYSLSGNTIYF. In nucleotides, the CDR3 is TGTGCCAGCTCACCATATAGCCTCTCTGGAAACACCATATATTTT.

The chain has TRBV21-1 and TRBJ2-7; the DNA was not used to check the table's D call, TRBD1. TRBV21-1 counts as a pseudogene. This CDR3 has 14 residues. CDR3 DNA: TGTGCCAGCAGCTCCCGGGACAGGTCCTACGAGCAGTACTTC. Its protein is CASSSRDRSYEQYF.

This clone was detected once. The chain couples TRBV4-1 to TRBJ1-2; the D gene is possibly TRBD1 (6 bases). The V gene lost 4 bases and the J gene lost 2 bases, with 11 bases spanning the gap. Germline CDR1 MGHRA, CDR2 YSYEKL. This CDR3 spans 14 amino acids. This CDR3 reads CASSRNTGNYGYTF. In DNA, the CDR3 is TGCGCCAGCAGCCGGAACACAGGGAACTATGGCTACACCTTC.

V usage is TRBV9 and J usage is TRBJ1-1; D remains ambiguous. The germline V gene encodes CDR1 SGDLS and CDR2 YYNGEE. The CDR3 is made up of 16 amino acids. The V gene lost 0 bases and the J gene lost 4 bases, with 16 bases spanning the gap. The CDR3 sequence: CASSVGAAIRGTEAFF. The CDR3 nucleotides are TGTGCCAGCAGCGTAGGGGCAGCGATTCGGGGCACTGAAGCTTTCTTT.